One and the same sample provided the 21 T cell receptor beta chains below, sequenced in a study of T cell repertoires in cytomegalovirus infection. A single record per CDR3 protein comes from TCRdb applying MiXCR to the reads. The sample shows approximately 750,000 distinct CDR3 sequences, roughly a third of them seen only once. The sequencing sample was made of PBMCs. Receptors were obtained from a human donor in good health (CMV status not recorded). Some clones in this sample may be carry-over from other donors' samples.

The chain joins TRBV7-3 to TRBJ2-2, with TRBD2 matching 8 bases. This CDR3 region has 16 residues. With 5 bases clipped from V and 7 bases from J, the junction kept 12 bases outside the gene matches. Per germline, CDR1 SGHTA and CDR2 FQGTGA. The CDR3 DNA reads as TGTGCCAGCAGCCCATCCGGCGGGACTAGTTTCGGGGAGCTGTTTTTT. Translating gives CASSPSGGTSFGELFF.

Many counts were recorded for this clonotype. The V call is TRBV7-3, the J call TRBJ1-1; D may be TRBD1 (5 bases). The CDR3 has 15 amino acids. The germline V and J ends were trimmed by 2 bases and 1 base, with 11 bases remaining between them. Germline assignment: CDR1 SGHTA and CDR2 FQGTGA. The CDR3 sequence is CASSLLGTPNTEAFF. The CDR3 DNA follows: TGTGCCAGCAGCTTACTAGGGACTCCGAACACTGAAGCTTTCTTT.

V and J are TRBV19 and TRBJ2-2; either TRBD1 or TRBD2 may fit D (5 bases each). V was cut by 7 bases and J by 0 bases, with 18 bases left in between. This CDR3 has 17 residues. The V gene's germline CDR1 is LNHDA and CDR2 SQIVND (reference sequence). The DNA for the CDR3 is TGTGCCAGTACCCTAGGGAGAGGGGCGGCGAACACCGGGGAGCTGTTTTTT. Amino acids: CASTLGRGAANTGELFF.

The rearrangement joins TRBV5-1 to TRBJ2-5, with D tentatively TRBD1 (5 bases). Germline V gene data show CDR1 as SGHRS and CDR2 as YFSETQ. This CDR3 is built from 15 residues. Trimming took 1 base from V and 3 from J, leaving 13 bases between them. The CDR3 loop is CASSLFRQGEETQYF. The CDR3 nucleotides are TGCGCCAGCAGCTTGTTTCGGCAGGGTGAAGAGACCCAGTACTTC.

Note on this clonotype: This may arise from a read error, as a much more abundant clone is one base away. J is TRBJ1-5 and V is TRBV7-2, with unresolved D. Per germline, CDR1 SGHTA and CDR2 FQGNSA. The CDR3 contains 12 residues. The CDR3 spells CASSSSRQLQHF. Written as DNA, the CDR3 is TGTGCCAGCAGCTCCAGCCGTCAGCTCCAGCATTTT.

The chain combines TRBV20-1 with TRBJ1-5; D gene ambiguous. Germline CDR1 is DFQATT and CDR2 is SNEGSKA (reference sequence). The CDR3 contains 14 residues. V shed 6 bases and J shed 0 bases, with 12 bases lying between them. CDR3 in amino acids: CSAEGEYSNQPQHF. The CDR3 DNA is TGCAGTGCCGAGGGAGAATATAGCAATCAGCCCCAGCATTTT.

J is TRBJ2-7 and V is TRBV3-1; 8 nucleotides match TRBD1. This CDR3 region has 16 residues. Germline V CDR1 and CDR2: LGHDT, YNNKEL (reference sequence). The J segment lost 5 bases and the V segment lost 5 bases, leaving 14 bases of the junction unmatched. The CDR3 loop is CASSKSKRTGSDEQYF. The CDR3 DNA is TGTGCCAGCAGCAAATCAAAGCGGACAGGGTCGGACGAGCAGTACTTC.

This rearrangement joins TRBV2 to TRBJ2-1, with TRBD2 identical over 10 bases. This CDR3 spans 15 amino acids. The germline gives CDR1 SNHLY, CDR2 FYNNEI. The junction had 5 bases not matched to a gene; V was cut back by 4 bases and J by 5 bases. The CDR3 DNA reads TGTGCCAGCAGTGCGGAAACTAGCGGGAACAATGAGCAGTTCTTC. Its translation: CASSAETSGNNEQFF.

This clonotype was seen only a few times. An end of the junction differs from the germline gene, which may be a read error. The genes are TRBV19 and TRBJ1-5, with 7 positions matching TRBD1. CDR3 length: 15 amino acids. In germline, CDR1 is LNHDA, CDR2 SQIVND (reference sequence). The CDR3 here is CASRADRVTDQPQHF. In DNA, the CDR3 is TGTGCCAGTAGGGCCGACAGGGTCACTGATCAGCCCCAGCATTTC. The whole variable domain, filled in from reference TRBV19 and TRBJ1-5, reads DGGITQSPKYLFRKEGQNVTLSCEQNLNHDAMYWYRQDPGQGLRLIYYSQIVNDFQKGDIAEGYSVSREKKESFPLTVTSAQKNPTAFYLCASRADRVTDQPQHFGDGTRLSIL.

The chain recombines TRBV20-1 with TRBJ2-5, with 7 positions matching TRBD2. V trimming: 7 bases; J trimming: 5 bases; junction bases outside the gene matches: 10. Germline CDR1 reads DFQATT; CDR2 reads SNEGSKA (reference sequence). The CDR3 runs to 13 residues. CDR3 sequence reads: CSEEGGPRETQYF. The CDR3 nucleotides are TGCAGTGAGGAGGGAGGGCCGCGGGAGACCCAGTACTTC.

This clonotype was seen a few times. The chain links TRBV28 to TRBJ1-1; unclear D gene. V dropped 1 base and J dropped 7 bases, with 7 bases sitting between them. CDR1 and CDR2 (germline): MDHEN, SYDVKM. This CDR3 has 12 residues. In nucleotides, the CDR3 is TGTGCCAGCAGTTTATCGCAGTTTGAAGCTTTCTTT. Translating it yields CASSLSQFEAFF.

This clonotype was observed at least ten times. The rearrangement uses TRBV28 and TRBJ1-5; the D gene is possibly TRBD1 (6 bases). CDR1 and CDR2 from the germline V gene are MDHEN and SYDVKM. The CDR3 covers 16 residues. V lost 5 bases and J 5 bases, leaving 19 bases between the germline ends. The CDR3 DNA is TGTGCCAGCAGTCCGGCAACGCAGGAGGGGGATCAGCCCCAGCATTTT. This sequence encodes CASSPATQEGDQPQHF.

Regarding this clonotype: It is likely a read error, because the conserved phenylalanine at the end of the CDR3 is missing. This sequence joins TRBV12-3 or TRBV12-4 and TRBJ2-7, with 7 bases identical to TRBD1. There are 14 residues in the CDR3. Trimming cost V 3 bases and J 4 bases; bases outside gene matches: 6. CDR3 in amino acids: CASSLTGTSYEQYL. CDR3 coding DNA: TGTGCCAGCAGTTTGACAGGGACCTCGTACGAGCAGTACTTA.

CDR3 DNA sequence: TGTGCCAGCACACAAGACATTTCTCGGGAGCAGTACTTC. Amino acids: CASTQDISREQYF. This rearrangement joins TRBV6-6 to TRBJ2-7; D gene uncertain. The germline V gene has CDR1 MNHNY and CDR2 SVGAGI (reference sequence). The CDR3 length is 13 residues. V was trimmed by 7 bases and J by 7 bases, leaving 17 bases between them.

The rearrangement links TRBV19 to TRBJ2-1; D not certain. Germline-derived CDR1 and CDR2 are LNHDA and SQIVND (reference sequence). The V and J ends lost 3 bases and 9 bases respectively, with 9 bases between them. The CDR3 has 12 residues. CDR3 loop: CASSIGATEQFF. The CDR3 coding sequence is TGTGCCAGTAGTATTGGCGCAACTGAGCAGTTCTTC. The whole variable domain, filled in from reference TRBV19 and TRBJ2-1, reads DGGITQSPKYLFRKEGQNVTLSCEQNLNHDAMYWYRQDPGQGLRLIYYSQIVNDFQKGDIAEGYSVSREKKESFPLTVTSAQKNPTAFYLCASSIGATEQFFGPGTRLTVL.

This rearrangement joins TRBV11-2 to TRBJ1-2, with 7 bases that match TRBD1. This CDR3 is built from 14 residues. V lost 5 bases and J lost 5; bases outside the gene matches: 8. Germline V gene data show CDR1 as SGHAT and CDR2 as FQNNGV. The CDR3 DNA reads as TGTGCCAGCAGCCAGAGGGACAGCCGATATGGCTACACCTTC. As protein: CASSQRDSRYGYTF.

The CDR3 protein is CASSPLNDRAYNSPLHF. The CDR3 nucleotides read TGCGCCAGCAGCCCGCTGAACGACAGGGCCTATAATTCACCCCTCCACTTT. The V call is TRBV4-1, the J call TRBJ1-6; 7 nucleotides match TRBD1. V dropped 4 bases and J dropped 2; count of bases not matched to a gene: 8. Looked up from germline, CDR1 is MGHRA and CDR2 is YSYEKL. This CDR3 comprises 17 residues.

The sample holds many counts of this clonotype. The gene calls are TRBV19 and TRBJ2-1; TRBD1 or TRBD2 may be the D gene (5 bases each). The germline V gene has CDR1 LNHDA and CDR2 SQIVND (reference sequence). V dropped 1 base and J dropped 10 bases, with 8 bases sitting between them. CDR3 length: 12 amino acids. CDR3 coding DNA: TGTGCCAGTAGTATAGCGTGGGGGGAGCAGTTCTTC. This codes for CASSIAWGEQFF.

The chain is built from TRBV6-8 and TRBJ1-2; D is unresolved. CDR1 MNHGY and CDR2 SAAAGT come from the germline V gene. V was cut by 6 bases and J by 6 bases, with 14 bases left in between. CDR3 size: 13 residues. The CDR3 sequence is CASRPQTGDGYTF. CDR3 bases: TGTGCCAGCAGGCCCCAGACGGGAGATGGCTACACCTTC.

This clonotype came up once. One base away lies a much larger clone, so this may be a sequencing read error. The chain combines TRBV6-2 or TRBV6-3 with TRBJ1-5, with TRBD1 identical over 8 bases. The CDR3 runs to 15 residues. The germline V gene encodes CDR1 MNHEY and CDR2 SVGEGT. CDR3 residues: CASTGTGPRNQPQQF. The CDR3 bases are TGTGCCAGCACTGGGACAGGTCCGCGCAATCAGCCCCAGCAGTTT.

This chain connects TRBV6-4 to TRBJ2-6; D call uncertain. The V gene lost 4 bases and the J gene lost 4 bases, with 8 bases spanning the gap. The CDR3 loop spans 14 amino acids. CDR1 and CDR2 from the germline V gene are MRHNA and SNTAGT. The CDR3 protein is CASSGVAGANVLTF. As DNA, the CDR3 is TGTGCCAGCAGTGGCGTGGCCGGGGCCAACGTCCTGACTTTC.